This T cell receptor beta chain was captured in a study of spatial heterogeneity in lung cancer. Looking at the study overall: The study sequenced follow-up PBMC samples when they were available, at a median of roughly 24 months after resection. A unique TCR and UMI combination showed up more than ten times in raw reads, on average.

Every molecule of TCR cDNA had its own unique molecular identifier. TCRdb passed the 5' RACE reads through MiXCR, listing each CDR3 protein once. The sample contains under 150,000 distinct CDR3 sequences, 11% of which appear only once. Trimming removed 4 bases from V and 6 bases from J; junction bases left unmatched: 6. Per germline, CDR1 MGHRA and CDR2 YSYEKL. This CDR3 contains 15 residues. Regarding the study as a whole: Resection blood, more than follow-up blood, showed ubiquitous expanded tumor TCRs.

In its sample, this clonotype was seen a few times. Its specificity is not known. Time point indicated: blood at routine non-recurrence follow-up after resection. The chain combines TRBV4-1 with TRBJ1-5; 10 bases are a match to TRBD1. The TCR comes from a female donor with early-stage non-small cell lung cancer. The material sequenced was PBMCs, taken at follow-up. The CDR3 reads CASSLQGTGVQPQHF. The CDR3 DNA is TGCGCCAGCAGCCTCCAAGGGACAGGGGTTCAGCCCCAGCATTTT.